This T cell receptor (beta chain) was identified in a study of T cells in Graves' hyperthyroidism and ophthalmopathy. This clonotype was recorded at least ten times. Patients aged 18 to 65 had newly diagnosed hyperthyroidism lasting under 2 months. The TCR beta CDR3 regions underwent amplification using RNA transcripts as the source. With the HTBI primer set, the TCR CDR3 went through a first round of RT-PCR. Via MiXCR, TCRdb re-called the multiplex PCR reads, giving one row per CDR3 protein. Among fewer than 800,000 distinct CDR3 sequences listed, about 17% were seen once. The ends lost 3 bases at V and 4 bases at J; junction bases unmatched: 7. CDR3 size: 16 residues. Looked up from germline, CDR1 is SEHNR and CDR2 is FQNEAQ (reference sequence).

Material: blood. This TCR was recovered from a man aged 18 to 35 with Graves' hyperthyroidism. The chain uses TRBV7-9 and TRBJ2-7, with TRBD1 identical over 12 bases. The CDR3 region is CASSFLPGQGAYEQYF. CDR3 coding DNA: TGTGCCAGCAGCTTTCTTCCGGGACAGGGGGCTTACGAGCAGTACTTC.